These 4 T cell receptor beta chains came from one sample sequenced in a study of monozygotic twins with inflammatory bowel disease. From the 5' RACE reads, TCRdb lists one entry per CDR3 protein and no DNA. The sample table includes around 450,000 distinct CDR3 sequences. Source material: blood. These receptors all stem from a human donor with ulcerative colitis or Crohn's disease, or a healthy co-twin of an affected twin (not recorded which).

The J gene is TRBJ2-1, the V gene TRBV5-1; TCRdb lists TRBD1, though no DNA is available to test this call. This CDR3 is 13 amino acids long. Germline V gene data show CDR1 as SGHRS and CDR2 as YFSETQ. CDR3 in amino acids: CASSLVAPDEQFF.

The chain is built from TRBV5-1 and TRBJ2-5; TCRdb's D call of TRBD1 is untestable without DNA. Germline loops: CDR1 SGHRS, CDR2 YFSETQ. This CDR3 is 14 amino acids long. CDR3 loop: CASSLGAGEETQYF.

The V call is TRBV11-2, the J call TRBJ2-7. Germline lookup yields CDR1 SGHAT and CDR2 FQNNGV. This CDR3 spans 15 amino acids. Here the CDR3 reads CASSLDRQSSYEQYF.

This chain uses TRBV28 with TRBJ1-3; TCRdb indicates TRBD1, and absent DNA this call remains unverified. Germline V gene lookup returns CDR1 MDHEN and CDR2 SYDVKM. This CDR3 has 14 amino acids. CDR3 sequence: CASSPQGTGNTIYF.